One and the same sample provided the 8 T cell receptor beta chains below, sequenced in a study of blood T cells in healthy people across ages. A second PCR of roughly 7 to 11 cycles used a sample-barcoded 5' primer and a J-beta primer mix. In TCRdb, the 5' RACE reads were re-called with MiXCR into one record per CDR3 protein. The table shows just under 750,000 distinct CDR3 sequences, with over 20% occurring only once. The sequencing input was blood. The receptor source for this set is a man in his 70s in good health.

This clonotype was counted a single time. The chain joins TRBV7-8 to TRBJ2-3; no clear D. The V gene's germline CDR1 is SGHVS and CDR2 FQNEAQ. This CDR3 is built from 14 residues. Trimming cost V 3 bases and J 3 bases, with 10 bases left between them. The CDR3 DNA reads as TGTGCCAGCAGCTTTGCTAGTGGTACAGATACGCAGTATTTT. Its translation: CASSFASGTDTQYF.

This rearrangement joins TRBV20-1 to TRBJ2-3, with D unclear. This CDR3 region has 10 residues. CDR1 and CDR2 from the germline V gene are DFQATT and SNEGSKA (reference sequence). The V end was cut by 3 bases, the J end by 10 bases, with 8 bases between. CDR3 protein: CSASDSAQYF. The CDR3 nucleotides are TGCAGTGCTAGTGACTCCGCGCAGTATTTT.

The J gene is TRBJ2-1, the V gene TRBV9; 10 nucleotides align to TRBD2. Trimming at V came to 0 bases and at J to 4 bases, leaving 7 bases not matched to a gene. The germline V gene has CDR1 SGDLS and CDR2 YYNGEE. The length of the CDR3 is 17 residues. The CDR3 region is CASSVAPSSGGYNEQFF. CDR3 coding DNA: TGTGCCAGCAGCGTAGCCCCTTCTAGCGGGGGTTACAATGAGCAGTTCTTC.

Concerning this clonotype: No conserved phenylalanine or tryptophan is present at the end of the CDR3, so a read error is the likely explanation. The CDR3 region is CASRPSGNTEAFL. CDR3 bases: TGTGCCAGCAGGCCTTCAGGGAACACTGAAGCTTTCCTT. This chain uses TRBV7-6 with TRBJ1-1; D is undetermined. This CDR3 has 13 amino acids. The germline CDR1 and CDR2 sequences are SGHVS and FNYEAQ. Trimming cost V 6 bases and J 1 base, with 9 bases left between them.

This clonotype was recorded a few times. The CDR3 region has the DNA TGTGCCAGCAGCCAAGATGCTAGCGGGGGGCCGGCGTTCTTC. This sequence encodes CASSQDASGGPAFF. This chain uses TRBV3-1 with TRBJ2-1; 11 bases line up with TRBD2. V lost 0 bases to trimming and J lost 15 bases; unmatched junction nucleotides: 7. The germline V gene has CDR1 LGHDT and CDR2 YNNKEL (reference sequence). The CDR3 extends over 14 amino acids.

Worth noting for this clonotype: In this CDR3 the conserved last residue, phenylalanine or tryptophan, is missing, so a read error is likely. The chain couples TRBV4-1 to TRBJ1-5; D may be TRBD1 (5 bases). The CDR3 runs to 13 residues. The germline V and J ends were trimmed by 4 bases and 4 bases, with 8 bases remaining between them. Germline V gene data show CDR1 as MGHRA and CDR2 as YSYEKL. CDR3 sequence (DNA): TGCGCCAGCAGCCGGGGGTCGAATCAGCCCCAGCATCTT. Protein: CASSRGSNQPQHL.

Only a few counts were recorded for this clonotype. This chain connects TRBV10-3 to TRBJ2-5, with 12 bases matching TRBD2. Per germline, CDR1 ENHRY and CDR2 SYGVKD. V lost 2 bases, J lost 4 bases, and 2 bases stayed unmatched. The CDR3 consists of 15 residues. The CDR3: CAISERGLAGETQYF. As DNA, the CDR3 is TGTGCCATCAGTGAGAGGGGACTAGCGGGAGAGACCCAGTACTTC.

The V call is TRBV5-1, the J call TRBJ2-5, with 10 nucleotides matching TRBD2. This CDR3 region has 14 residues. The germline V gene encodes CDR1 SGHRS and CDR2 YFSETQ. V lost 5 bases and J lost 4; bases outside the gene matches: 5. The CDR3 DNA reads TGCGCCAGCAGACCGGGACTAGCGTTAGAGACCCAGTACTTC. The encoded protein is CASRPGLALETQYF. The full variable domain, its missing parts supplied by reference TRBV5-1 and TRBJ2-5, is KAGVTQTPRYLIKTRGQQVTLSCSPISGHRSVSWYQQTPGQGLQFLFEYFSETQRNKGNFPGRFSGRQFSNSRSEMNVSTLELGDSALYLCASRPGLALETQYFGPGTRLLVL.